One and the same sample provided the 16 T cell receptor beta chains below, sequenced in a study of T cell repertoires in cytomegalovirus infection. No antigen has been identified for these receptors. TCRdb fed the reads into MiXCR, producing one record per CDR3 protein. This sample has about 110,000 distinct CDR3 sequences, with around 30% found just once. Sequences were derived from CD8+ T cells from cultured PBMCs, sampled from culture after CMV antigen stimulation. These TCRs come from a human donor in good health (CMV status not recorded). Some clones in this sample may be carry-over from other donors' samples.

This clonotype was counted between two and nine times. The chain joins TRBV10-3 to TRBJ2-7, with D perhaps given as TRBD1 or TRBD2 (5 bases each). Deletions cut 4 bases from V and 1 base from J, with 17 bases between. Germline CDR1 ENHRY, CDR2 SYGVKD. This CDR3 contains 16 residues. The CDR3 here is CAISGDRGLVSYEQYF. CDR3 in DNA: TGTGCCATCAGTGGGGATCGGGGCTTGGTATCCTACGAGCAGTACTTC.

This clonotype showed up just a few times. The CDR3 DNA reads as TGTGCCAGCAGTTACGGCAGGGGAACCGGGGAGCTGTTTTTT. Its translation: CASSYGRGTGELFF. The V and J genes are TRBV6-5 and TRBJ2-2; tentative D call: TRBD1 (6 bases). CDR3 length: 14 residues. The V gene's germline CDR1 is MNHEY and CDR2 SVGAGI. Trimming took 2 bases from V and 5 from J, leaving 9 bases between them.

This clonotype was found many times. The genes are TRBV7-6 and TRBJ2-7; D is possibly TRBD2 (5 bases). Germline V gene lookup returns CDR1 SGHVS and CDR2 FNYEAQ. V was clipped by 1 base and J by 0 bases, with 7 bases between them. The CDR3 is made up of 14 amino acids. The DNA of the CDR3 is TGTGCCAGCAGCTTAGGGGAGAGCTCCTACGAGCAGTACTTC. It translates to CASSLGESSYEQYF.

This clonotype showed up just a few times. This rearrangement joins TRBV10-3 to TRBJ1-2; D is uncertain. V lost 2 bases and J 0 bases, leaving 10 bases between the germline ends. Germline-derived CDR1 and CDR2 are ENHRY and SYGVKD. The CDR3 consists of 15 residues. DNA of the CDR3: TGTGCCATCAGTGAGCTCTCCGGTCCTAACTATGGCTACACCTTC. Amino acid sequence: CAISELSGPNYGYTF.

In regard to this clonotype: Being one base from a much bigger clone, this may be a read error. The genes are TRBV7-2 and TRBJ1-4, with 8 bases identical to TRBD1. The CDR3 runs 15 residues. The germline V gene has CDR1 SGHTA and CDR2 FQGNSA. The CDR3, as DNA: TGTGCCAGCAACTTAAACAGGGGGTTATCTGAAAAACTGTTTTTT. This codes for CASNLNRGLSEKLFF.

CDR3 DNA: TGCAGTGCCGGGACTAGCGGGGTAGAGACCCAGTACTTC. This gives the protein CSAGTSGVETQYF. This chain uses TRBV20-1 with TRBJ2-5; 13 bases align to TRBD2. Unmatched junction bases numbered 2, after V lost 6 bases and J lost 4 bases. Germline V gene data show CDR1 as DFQATT and CDR2 as SNEGSKA (reference sequence). The CDR3 has 13 residues.

This clonotype was counted a single time. The chain is built from TRBV7-2 and TRBJ2-5, with D perhaps given as TRBD1 or TRBD2 (6 bases each). The length of the CDR3 is 18 residues. The V end lost 1 base, the J end lost 0 bases, and 18 bases lay between the germline ends. Germline V gene sequence: CDR1 SGHTA, CDR2 FQGNSA. CDR3 nucleotides: TGTGCCAGCAGCTTAGTAGGCGGGGCAGGGGTGTACCAAGAGACCCAGTACTTC. This codes for CASSLVGGAGVYQETQYF. Filled out from reference TRBV7-2 and TRBJ2-5, the complete variable domain reads GAGVSQSPSNKVTEKGKDVELRCDPISGHTALYWYRQSLGQGLEFLIYFQGNSAPDKSGLPSDRFSAERTGGSVSTLTIQRTQQEDSAVYLCASSLVGGAGVYQETQYFGPGTRLLVL.

This clonotype turned up a few times. CDR3 sequence: CASSTTGDRGNTIYF. The CDR3 nucleotides are TGTGCCAGCAGTACGACAGGAGACAGGGGAAACACCATATATTTT. This rearrangement joins TRBV6-1 to TRBJ1-3; D is possibly TRBD1 (6 bases). The germline V and J ends were trimmed by 5 bases and 4 bases, with 15 bases remaining between them. Germline lookup yields CDR1 MNHNS and CDR2 SASEGT. This CDR3 is 15 amino acids long.

This chain joins TRBV5-1 and TRBJ1-1, with D hard to call. The V gene's germline CDR1 is SGHRS and CDR2 YFSETQ. This CDR3 region has 14 residues. V shed 0 bases and J shed 1 base, with 7 bases lying between them. The CDR3 protein is CASSLAFRNTEAFF. The CDR3, as DNA: TGCGCCAGCAGCTTGGCCTTCAGGAACACTGAAGCTTTCTTT.

This clonotype showed up many times. The chain links TRBV7-6 to TRBJ2-1; D gene unclear. CDR3 length equals 13 residues. Germline CDR1 is SGHVS and CDR2 is FNYEAQ. V was cut by 1 base and J by 6 bases, with 7 bases left in between. The CDR3 bases are TGTGCCAGCAGCTTAGTCGAAACCAATGAGCAGTTCTTC. Translating it yields CASSLVETNEQFF.

In this sample, this clonotype turned up many times. V usage is TRBV7-2 and J usage is TRBJ2-1; D call uncertain. Germline CDR1 is SGHTA and CDR2 is FQGNSA. The V end lost 2 bases, the J end lost 1 base, and 6 bases lay between the germline ends. This CDR3 has 14 amino acids. The CDR3 is CASSLLTSYNEQFF. The CDR3 DNA is TGTGCCAGCAGCTTACTTACATCCTACAATGAGCAGTTCTTC.

The sample holds one count of this clonotype. The rearrangement joins TRBV27 to TRBJ2-3, with D hard to call. CDR1 and CDR2 (germline): MNHEY, SMNVEV (reference sequence). The CDR3 is made up of 15 amino acids. Trimming left V 2 bases short and J 2 bases short, with 11 bases between. This chain's CDR3 is CASSLGIDDTDTQYF. CDR3 nucleotides: TGTGCCAGCAGTTTAGGGATAGATGACACAGATACGCAGTATTTT.

The V call is TRBV3-1, the J call TRBJ1-2; D not certain. Germline CDR1 reads LGHDT; CDR2 reads YNNKEL (reference sequence). The V end lost 4 bases, the J end lost 3 bases, and 12 bases lay between the germline ends. This CDR3 comprises 14 residues. The CDR3 loop reads CASSREGEDYGYTF. The CDR3 DNA follows: TGTGCCAGCAGCCGGGAAGGAGAGGACTATGGCTACACCTTC.

The rearrangement uses TRBV7-9 and TRBJ1-1; no clear D gene. This CDR3 comprises 15 residues. CDR1 SEHNR and CDR2 FQNEAQ come from the germline V gene (reference sequence). Deletions cut 5 bases from V and 4 bases from J, with 17 bases between. CDR3 sequence (DNA): TGTGCCAGCAGCCCAGTCAAGGGCTCGGGCACTGAAGCTTTCTTT. Translating it yields CASSPVKGSGTEAFF.

As for this clonotype: This clone may be a read error of a much larger clone one base away. The CDR3 end shows no conserved phenylalanine or tryptophan, and so a read error is likely. The CDR3 sequence is CASSPTGQYGTQYL. The CDR3 coding sequence is TGTGCCAGCAGCCCTACAGGGCAGTATGGGACCCAGTACCTC. The chain couples TRBV28 to TRBJ2-5; D is possibly TRBD1 (6 bases). Germline V gene lookup returns CDR1 MDHEN and CDR2 SYDVKM. The CDR3 runs 14 residues. The V gene lost 6 bases and the J gene lost 7 bases, with 18 bases spanning the gap.

The V gene is TRBV19, the J gene TRBJ1-4; 8 nucleotides agree with TRBD1. The CDR3 totals 16 residues. The V gene's germline CDR1 is LNHDA and CDR2 SQIVND (reference sequence). V lost 3 bases and J lost 8; bases outside the gene matches: 11. The CDR3 is CASSMPQVSGGEKLFF. DNA of the CDR3: TGTGCCAGTAGTATGCCCCAAGTATCAGGGGGCGAAAAACTGTTTTTT. The full variable domain, rest sourced from reference TRBV19 and TRBJ1-4, is DGGITQSPKYLFRKEGQNVTLSCEQNLNHDAMYWYRQDPGQGLRLIYYSQIVNDFQKGDIAEGYSVSREKKESFPLTVTSAQKNPTAFYLCASSMPQVSGGEKLFFGSGTQLSVL.